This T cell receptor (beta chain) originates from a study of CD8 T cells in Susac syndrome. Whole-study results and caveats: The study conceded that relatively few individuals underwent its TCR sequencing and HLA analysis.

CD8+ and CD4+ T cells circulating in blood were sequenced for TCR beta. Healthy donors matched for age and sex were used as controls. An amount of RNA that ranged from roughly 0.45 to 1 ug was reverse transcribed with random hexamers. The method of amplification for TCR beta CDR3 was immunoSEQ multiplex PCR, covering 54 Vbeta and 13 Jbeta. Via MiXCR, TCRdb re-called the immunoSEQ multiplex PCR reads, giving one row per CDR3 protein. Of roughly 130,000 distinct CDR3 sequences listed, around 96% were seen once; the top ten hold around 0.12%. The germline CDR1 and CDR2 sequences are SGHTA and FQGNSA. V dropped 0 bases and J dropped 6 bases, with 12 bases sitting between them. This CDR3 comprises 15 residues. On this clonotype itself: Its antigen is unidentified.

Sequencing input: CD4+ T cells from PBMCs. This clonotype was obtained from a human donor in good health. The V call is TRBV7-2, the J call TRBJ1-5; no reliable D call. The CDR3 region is CASSLATRRGQPQHF. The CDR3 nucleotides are TGTGCCAGCAGCTTAGCGACCCGGAGAGGTCAGCCCCAGCATTTT. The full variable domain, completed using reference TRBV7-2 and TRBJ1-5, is GAGVSQSPSNKVTEKGKDVELRCDPISGHTALYWYRQSLGQGLEFLIYFQGNSAPDKSGLPSDRFSAERTGGSVSTLTIQRTQQEDSAVYLCASSLATRRGQPQHFGDGTRLSIL.